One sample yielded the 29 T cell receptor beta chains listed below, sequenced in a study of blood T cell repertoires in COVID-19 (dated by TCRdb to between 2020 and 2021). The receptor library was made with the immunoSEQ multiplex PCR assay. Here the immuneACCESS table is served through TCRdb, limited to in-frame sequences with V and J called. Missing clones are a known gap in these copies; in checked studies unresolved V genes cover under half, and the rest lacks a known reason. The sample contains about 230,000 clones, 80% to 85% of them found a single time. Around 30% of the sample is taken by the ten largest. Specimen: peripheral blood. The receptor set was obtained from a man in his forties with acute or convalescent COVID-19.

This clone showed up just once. CDR3 nucleotides: TGTGCCAGCATCCCCGGGACTAGCGGGAAGCAGTTCTTC. As protein: CASIPGTSGKQFF. The chain recombines TRBV27 with TRBJ2-1; 13 positions agree with TRBD2. The V gene's germline CDR1 is MNHEY and CDR2 SMNVEV (reference sequence). This CDR3 is built from 13 residues. Unmatched junction bases numbered 5, after V lost 7 bases and J lost 11 bases.

The CDR3 DNA follows: TGCGCCAGCAGCTTCATTATGACTAGCGGGAGACGGAATGAGCAGTTCTTC. As protein: CASSFIMTSGRRNEQFF. V is TRBV5-1 and J is TRBJ2-1; TRBD2 aligns across 12 bases. The CDR3 consists of 17 residues. From germline, CDR1 is SGHRS and CDR2 YFSETQ. V lost 2 bases, J lost 7 bases, and 10 bases stayed unmatched.

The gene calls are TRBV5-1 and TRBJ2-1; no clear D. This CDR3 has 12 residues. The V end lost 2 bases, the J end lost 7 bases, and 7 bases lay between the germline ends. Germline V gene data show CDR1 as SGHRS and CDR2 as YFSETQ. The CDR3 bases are TGCGCCAGCAGCTTCCCGGAGAATGAGCAGTTCTTC. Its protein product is CASSFPENEQFF.

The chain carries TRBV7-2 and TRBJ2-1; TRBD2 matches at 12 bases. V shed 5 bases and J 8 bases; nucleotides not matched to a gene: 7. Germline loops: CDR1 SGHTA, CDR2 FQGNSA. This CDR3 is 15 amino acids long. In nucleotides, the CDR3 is TGTGCCAGCAGCCCACAGACTAGCGGGAGCTATGAGCAGTTCTTC. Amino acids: CASSPQTSGSYEQFF.

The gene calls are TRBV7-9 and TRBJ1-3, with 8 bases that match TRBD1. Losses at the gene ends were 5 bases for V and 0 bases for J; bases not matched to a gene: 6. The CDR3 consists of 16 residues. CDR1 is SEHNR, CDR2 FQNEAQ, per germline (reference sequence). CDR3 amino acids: CASSPRQGTSGNTIYF. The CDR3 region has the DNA TGTGCCAGCAGCCCCCGACAGGGGACCTCTGGAAACACCATATATTTT.

This CDR3 reads CASIETSGRARYEQYF. The CDR3 nucleotides are TGTGCCAGCATCGAGACTAGCGGGAGGGCCCGGTACGAGCAGTACTTC. V is TRBV28 and J is TRBJ2-7; the match to TRBD2 covers 14 bases. With V trimmed by 7 bases and J by 4 bases, 9 bases remained unmatched. The V gene's germline CDR1 is MDHEN and CDR2 SYDVKM. The CDR3 loop spans 16 amino acids.

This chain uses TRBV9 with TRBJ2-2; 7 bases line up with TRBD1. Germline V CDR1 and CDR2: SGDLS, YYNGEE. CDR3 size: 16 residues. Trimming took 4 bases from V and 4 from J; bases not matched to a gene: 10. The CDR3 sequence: CASSPGQPLGTGELFF. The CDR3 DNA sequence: TGTGCCAGCAGCCCGGGACAGCCTTTAGGCACCGGGGAGCTGTTTTTT.

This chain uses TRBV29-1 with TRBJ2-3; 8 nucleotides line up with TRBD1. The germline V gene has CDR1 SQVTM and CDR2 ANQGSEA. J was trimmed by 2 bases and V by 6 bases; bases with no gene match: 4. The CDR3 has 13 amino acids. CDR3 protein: CSVTGVLTDTQYF. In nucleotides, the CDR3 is TGCAGCGTGACAGGGGTACTCACAGATACGCAGTATTTT.

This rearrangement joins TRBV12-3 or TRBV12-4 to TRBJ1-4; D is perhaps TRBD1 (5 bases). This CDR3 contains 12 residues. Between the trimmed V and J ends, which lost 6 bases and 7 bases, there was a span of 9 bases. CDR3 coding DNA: TGTGCCAGCAGGGGGCTAAGTGAAAAACTGTTTTTT. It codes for CASRGLSEKLFF.

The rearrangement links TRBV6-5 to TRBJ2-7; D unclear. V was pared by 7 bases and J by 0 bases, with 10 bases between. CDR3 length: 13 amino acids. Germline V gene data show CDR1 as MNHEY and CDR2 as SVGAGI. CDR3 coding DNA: TGTGCCAGCAATTTACACAGCTCCTACGAGCAGTACTTC. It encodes CASNLHSSYEQYF.

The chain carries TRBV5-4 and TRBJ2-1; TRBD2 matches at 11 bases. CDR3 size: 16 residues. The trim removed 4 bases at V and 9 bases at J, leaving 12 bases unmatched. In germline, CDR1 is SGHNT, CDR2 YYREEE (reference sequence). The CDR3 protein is CASSILTSGSSGEQFF. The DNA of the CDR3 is TGTGCCAGCAGCATTCTTACTAGCGGGAGTAGTGGTGAGCAGTTCTTC. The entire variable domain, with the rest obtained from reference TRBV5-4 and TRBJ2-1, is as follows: ETGVTQSPTHLIKTRGQQVTLRCSSQSGHNTVSWYQQALGQGPQFIFQYYREEENGRGNFPPRFSGLQFPNYSSELNVNALELDDSALYLCASSILTSGSSGEQFFGPGTRLTVL.

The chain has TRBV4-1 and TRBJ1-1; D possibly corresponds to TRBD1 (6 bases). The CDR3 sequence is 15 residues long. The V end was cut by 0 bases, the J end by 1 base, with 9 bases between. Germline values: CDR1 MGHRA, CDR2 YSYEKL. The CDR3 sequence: CASSQEGTKNTEAFF. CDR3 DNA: TGCGCCAGCAGCCAAGAAGGGACAAAGAACACTGAAGCTTTCTTT.

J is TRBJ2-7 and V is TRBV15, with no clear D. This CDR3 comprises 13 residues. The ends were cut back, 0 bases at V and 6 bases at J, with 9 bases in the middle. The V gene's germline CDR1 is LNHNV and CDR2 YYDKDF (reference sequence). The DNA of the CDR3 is TGTGCCACCAGCAGAGATAAAACGGGCGAGCAGTACTTC. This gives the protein CATSRDKTGEQYF.

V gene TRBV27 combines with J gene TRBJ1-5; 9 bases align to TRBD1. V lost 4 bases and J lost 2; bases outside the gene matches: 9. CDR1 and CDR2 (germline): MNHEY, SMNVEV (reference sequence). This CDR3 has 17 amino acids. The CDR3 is CASSSHSGQGGNQPQHF. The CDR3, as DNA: TGTGCCAGCAGTTCACACTCGGGACAGGGAGGCAATCAGCCCCAGCATTTT.

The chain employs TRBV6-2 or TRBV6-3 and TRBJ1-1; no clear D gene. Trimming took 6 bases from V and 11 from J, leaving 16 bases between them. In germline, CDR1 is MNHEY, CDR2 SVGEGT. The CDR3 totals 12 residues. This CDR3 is CASSDPDGKAFF. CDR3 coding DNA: TGTGCCAGCAGCGATCCGGACGGGAAGGCTTTCTTT.

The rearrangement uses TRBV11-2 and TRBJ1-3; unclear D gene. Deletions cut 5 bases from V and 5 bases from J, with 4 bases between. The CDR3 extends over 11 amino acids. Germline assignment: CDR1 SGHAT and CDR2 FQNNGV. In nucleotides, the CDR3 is TGTGCCAGCAGCATCAGAAACACCATATATTTT. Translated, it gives CASSIRNTIYF.

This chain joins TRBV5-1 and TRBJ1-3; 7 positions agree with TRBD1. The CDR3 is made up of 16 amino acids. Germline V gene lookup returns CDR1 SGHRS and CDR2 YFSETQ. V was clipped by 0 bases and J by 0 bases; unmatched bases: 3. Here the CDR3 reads CASSLAQGVSGNTIYF. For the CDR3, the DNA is TGCGCCAGCAGCTTGGCCCAGGGGGTCTCTGGAAACACCATATATTTT. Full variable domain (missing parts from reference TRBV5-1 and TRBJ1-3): KAGVTQTPRYLIKTRGQQVTLSCSPISGHRSVSWYQQTPGQGLQFLFEYFSETQRNKGNFPGRFSGRQFSNSRSEMNVSTLELGDSALYLCASSLAQGVSGNTIYFGEGSWLTVV.

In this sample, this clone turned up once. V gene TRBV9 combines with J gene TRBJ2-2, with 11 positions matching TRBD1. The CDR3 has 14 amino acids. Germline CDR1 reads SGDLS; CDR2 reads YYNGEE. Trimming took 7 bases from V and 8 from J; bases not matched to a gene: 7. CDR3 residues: CASRRTGGVGELFF. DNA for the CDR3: TGTGCCAGCCGTCGGACAGGGGGCGTTGGGGAGCTGTTTTTT.

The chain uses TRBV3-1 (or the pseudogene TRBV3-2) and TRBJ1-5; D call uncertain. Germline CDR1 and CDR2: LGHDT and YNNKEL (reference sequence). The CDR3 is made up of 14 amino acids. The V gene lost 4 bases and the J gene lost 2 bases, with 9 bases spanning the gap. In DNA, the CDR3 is TGTGCCAGCAGCCCCGGACTGGGCAATCAGCCCCAGCATTTT. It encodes CASSPGLGNQPQHF.

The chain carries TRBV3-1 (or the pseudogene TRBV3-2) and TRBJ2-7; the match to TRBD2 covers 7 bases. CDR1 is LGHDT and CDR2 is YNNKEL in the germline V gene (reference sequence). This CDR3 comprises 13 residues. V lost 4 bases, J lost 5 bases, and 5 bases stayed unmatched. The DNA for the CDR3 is TGTGCCAGCAGCCGCGTGGGGAGGGACGAGCAGTACTTC. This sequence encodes CASSRVGRDEQYF.

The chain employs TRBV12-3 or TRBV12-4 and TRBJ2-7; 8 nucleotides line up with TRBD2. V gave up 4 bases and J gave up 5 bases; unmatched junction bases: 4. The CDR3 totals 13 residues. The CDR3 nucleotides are TGTGCCAGCAGTTCGGGACTAGGAAACGAGCAGTACTTC. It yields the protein CASSSGLGNEQYF.

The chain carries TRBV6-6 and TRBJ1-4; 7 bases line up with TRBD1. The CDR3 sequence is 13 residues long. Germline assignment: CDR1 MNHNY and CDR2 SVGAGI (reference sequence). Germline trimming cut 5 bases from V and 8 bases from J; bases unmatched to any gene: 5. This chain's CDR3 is CASSNQGGEKLFF. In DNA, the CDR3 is TGTGCCAGCAGTAATCAGGGGGGAGAAAAACTGTTTTTT.

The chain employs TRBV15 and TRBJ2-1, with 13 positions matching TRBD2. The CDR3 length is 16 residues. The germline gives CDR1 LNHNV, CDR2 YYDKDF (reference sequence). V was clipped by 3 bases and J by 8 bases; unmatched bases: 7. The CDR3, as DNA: TGTGCCACCAGCAGCCTATGGACTAGCGGGAGTCATGAGCAGTTCTTC. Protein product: CATSSLWTSGSHEQFF.

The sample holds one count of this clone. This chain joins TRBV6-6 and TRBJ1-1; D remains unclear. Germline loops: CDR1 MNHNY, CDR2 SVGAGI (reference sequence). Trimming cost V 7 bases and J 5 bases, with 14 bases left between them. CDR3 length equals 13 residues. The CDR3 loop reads CASNRVRETEAFF. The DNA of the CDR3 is TGTGCCAGCAACCGGGTTAGGGAGACTGAAGCTTTCTTT.

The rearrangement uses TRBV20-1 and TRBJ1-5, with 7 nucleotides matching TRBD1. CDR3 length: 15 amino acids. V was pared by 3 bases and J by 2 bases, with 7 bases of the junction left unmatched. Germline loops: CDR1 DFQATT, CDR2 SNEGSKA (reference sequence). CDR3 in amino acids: CSASDLTGRNQPQHF. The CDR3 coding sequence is TGCAGTGCTAGTGACCTGACAGGGCGCAATCAGCCCCAGCATTTT.

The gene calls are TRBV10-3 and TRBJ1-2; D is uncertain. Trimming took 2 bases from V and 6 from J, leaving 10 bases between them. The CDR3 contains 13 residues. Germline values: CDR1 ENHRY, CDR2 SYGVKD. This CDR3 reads CAISEGRGHGYTF. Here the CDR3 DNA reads TGTGCCATCAGTGAGGGGAGAGGCCATGGCTACACCTTC.

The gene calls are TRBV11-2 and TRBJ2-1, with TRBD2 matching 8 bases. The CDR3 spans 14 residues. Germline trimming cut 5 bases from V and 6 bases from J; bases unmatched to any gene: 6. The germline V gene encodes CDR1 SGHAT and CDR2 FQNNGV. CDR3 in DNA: TGTGCCAGCAGCCAGGGACTAGGTGGCAATGAGCAGTTCTTC. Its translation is CASSQGLGGNEQFF.

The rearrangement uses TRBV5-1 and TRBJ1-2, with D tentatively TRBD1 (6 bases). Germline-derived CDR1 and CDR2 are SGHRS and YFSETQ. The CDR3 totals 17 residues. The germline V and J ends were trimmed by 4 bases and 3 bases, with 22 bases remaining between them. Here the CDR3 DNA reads TGCGCCAGCAGCCAGATGCCCGGGACACCTACTTACTATGGCTACACCTTC. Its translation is CASSQMPGTPTYYGYTF.

The CDR3 DNA follows: TGTGCCAGCAGCAACAACAGGGTTAAGCCCCAGCATTTT. Translating it yields CASSNNRVKPQHF. This rearrangement joins TRBV21-1 to TRBJ1-5; the table's D gene call, TRBD1, was not cross checked with the DNA. TRBV21-1 counts as a pseudogene. The CDR3 contains 13 residues.